Each of the 2 T cell receptor beta chains below was sequenced from the same sample in a study of T cells after yellow fever vaccination. TCRdb called the 5' RACE reads again in MiXCR, with one record for every CDR3 protein. The sample has about 68,000 distinct CDR3 sequences, about 6.5% seen once. The sequencing here drew on CD8+ T cells sorted from PBMCs, taken roughly 45 days after the first yellow fever vaccination. The receptors come from a man aged 18 to 35 who received the YFV17D yellow fever vaccine.

About this clonotype itself: A read error may be the cause here, since a much bigger clone is one base away. The chain joins TRBV6-5 to TRBJ2-7, with 9 bases lining up with TRBD2. Germline V gene lookup returns CDR1 MNHEY and CDR2 SVGAGI. This CDR3 has 17 residues. CDR3 sequence (DNA): TGTGCCACCAGTTACTCTAGCGGGGCCCTCAAATACTACGAGCAGTACTTC. It specifies CATSYSSGALKYYEQYF.

The chain links TRBV19 to TRBJ1-5; D is ambiguous. The CDR3 length is 14 residues. Germline loops: CDR1 LNHDA, CDR2 SQIVND (reference sequence). Trimming left V 5 bases short and J 7 bases short, with 15 bases between. CDR3 DNA: TGTGCCAGTAGTTACGAGGGAGGTATCCAGCCCCAGCATTTT. It codes for CASSYEGGIQPQHF.